These 21 T cell receptor beta chains originate from one sample sequenced in a study of shared clonotypes between healthy human individuals. TCRdb's table, derived via immunoSEQ multiplex PCR, lists solely in-frame clones and lacks some. The data hold 1,100,000 or so clones, with around 78% observed a single time. Sequencing was carried out using memory CD4+ T cells from PBMCs. Indicated subset: CD45RA-negative fraction. The receptors stem from a man aged 18 to 29 in good health. Some clones in this sample may be carry-over from other donors' samples.

This clone appeared once. The chain joins TRBV28 to TRBJ1-2; D call uncertain. In germline, CDR1 is MDHEN, CDR2 SYDVKM. V was shortened by 5 bases and J by 4 bases, with 17 bases between the two germline ends. This CDR3 comprises 15 residues. The DNA of the CDR3 is TGTGCCAGCAGTCCCCCCGGACGGAATTTCTATGGCTACACCTTC. This gives the protein CASSPPGRNFYGYTF.

Only a few counts were recorded for this clone. J is TRBJ2-5 and V is TRBV30; D perhaps matches TRBD2 (7 bases). The V end was cut by 4 bases, the J end by 9 bases, with 18 bases between. Germline CDR1 and CDR2: GTSNPN and SVGIG (reference sequence). The CDR3 runs 13 residues. CDR3 coding DNA: TGTGCCTGGACTTTAGGGGGAGGGAATGCCCAGTACTTC. Protein product: CAWTLGGGNAQYF. The full variable domain, in which reference TRBV30 and TRBJ2-5 provide the parts outside the CDR3, is SQTIHQWPATLVQPVGSPLSLECTVEGTSNPNLYWYRQAAGRGLQLLFYSVGIGQISSEVPQNLSASRPQDRQFILSSKKLLLSDSGFYLCAWTLGGGNAQYFGPGTRLLVL.

The V gene is TRBV10-3, the J gene TRBJ2-1, with 7 bases matching TRBD2. The CDR3 has 14 amino acids. J gave up 6 bases and V 10 bases, and 12 bases lay outside the gene matches. From germline, CDR1 is ENHRY and CDR2 SYGVKD. The CDR3 DNA sequence: TGTGCCACTTTGGGGACTATGGACTTCAATGAGCAGTTCTTC. This translates into CATLGTMDFNEQFF.

The chain joins TRBV29-1 to TRBJ2-1; D is uncertain. V was pared by 5 bases and J by 3 bases, with 5 bases between. Germline lookup yields CDR1 SQVTM and CDR2 ANQGSEA. The CDR3 is made up of 11 amino acids. The CDR3 region has the DNA TGCAGCGTTCGTTTCTACAATGAGCAGTTCTTC. This codes for CSVRFYNEQFF.

The chain recombines TRBV28 with TRBJ1-1; 8 bases are shared with TRBD1. With 1 base clipped from V and 0 bases from J, the junction kept 4 bases outside the gene matches. The germline V gene has CDR1 MDHEN and CDR2 SYDVKM. The CDR3 spans 16 residues. The CDR3 is CASSLFGDRLNTEAFF. CDR3 bases: TGTGCCAGCAGTTTATTCGGGGACAGGCTGAACACTGAAGCTTTCTTT.

The chain has TRBV11-2 and TRBJ2-1; unclear D gene. The V gene's germline CDR1 is SGHAT and CDR2 FQNNGV. Deletions cut 3 bases from V and 3 bases from J, with 9 bases between. The CDR3 covers 14 residues. The CDR3 DNA follows: TGTGCCAGCAGCTTCGAACCCAACTACAATGAGCAGTTCTTC. It is translated as CASSFEPNYNEQFF.

The chain has TRBV28 and TRBJ1-2; 8 positions match TRBD1. The CDR3 loop spans 17 amino acids. V lost 7 bases and J lost 3; bases outside the gene matches: 16. CDR1 is MDHEN and CDR2 is SYDVKM in the germline V gene. The CDR3 here is CASKLGSGTGGYYGYTF. Written as DNA, the CDR3 is TGTGCCAGCAAACTGGGGTCCGGGACAGGAGGTTACTATGGCTACACCTTC.

At least ten counts were recorded for this clone. In DNA, the CDR3 is TGTGCCAGCACCCTAGGGCTGGGGCCCTACGAGCAGTACTTC. It yields the protein CASTLGLGPYEQYF. This chain links TRBV5-5 with TRBJ2-7; TRBD1 is a possible D gene (5 bases). Trimming shortened V by 6 bases and J by 2 bases, and 15 bases separated the two germline ends. This CDR3 spans 14 amino acids. Per the germline V gene, CDR1 is SGHKS and CDR2 is YYEKEE (reference sequence). The whole variable domain, filled in from reference TRBV5-5 and TRBJ2-7, reads DAGVTQSPTHLIKTRGQQVTLRCSPISGHKSVSWYQQVLGQGPQFIFQYYEKEERGRGNFPDRFSARQFPNYSSELNVNALLLGDSALYLCASTLGLGPYEQYFGPGTRLTVT.

The chain employs TRBV13 and TRBJ2-1, with 9 bases that match TRBD1. CDR1 and CDR2 from the germline V gene are PRHDT and FYEKMQ (reference sequence). This CDR3 contains 15 residues. V was clipped by 5 bases and J by 5 bases; unmatched bases: 7. In DNA, the CDR3 is TGTGCCAGCAGCATAATACAGGGGGCCGACAATGAGCAGTTCTTC. It is translated as CASSIIQGADNEQFF.

The chain combines TRBV11-3 with TRBJ2-3; TRBD2 matches at 7 bases. The CDR3 covers 15 residues. Unmatched junction bases numbered 5, after V lost 3 bases and J lost 2 bases. CDR1 is SGHNT, CDR2 YENEEA, per germline. In nucleotides, the CDR3 is TGTGCCAGCAGCTTGTCGGCGGGAGTCACAGATACGCAGTATTTT. It translates to CASSLSAGVTDTQYF.

V is TRBV7-2 and J is TRBJ1-5; 7 bases line up with TRBD1. The CDR3 contains 17 residues. V was pared by 3 bases and J by 5 bases, with 13 bases of the junction left unmatched. The germline V gene has CDR1 SGHTA and CDR2 FQGNSA. The CDR3 DNA sequence: TGTGCCAGCAGCTTCCGTTTTTTGGCAACAGGGGATCAGCCCCAGCATTTT. This translates into CASSFRFLATGDQPQHF.

This clone is a singleton in its sample. The rearrangement joins TRBV28 to TRBJ2-3, with 9 bases that match TRBD2. The V gene end was trimmed by 4 bases and the J gene end by 7 bases; junction bases not matched to a gene: 6. Germline lookup yields CDR1 MDHEN and CDR2 SYDVKM. The CDR3 runs to 14 residues. CDR3 loop: CASSWYAGGHTQYF. As DNA, the CDR3 is TGTGCCAGCAGTTGGTATGCGGGAGGGCATACGCAGTATTTT.

CDR3 region: CAWSRGYSSYNEQFF. Here the CDR3 DNA reads TGTGCCTGGAGTCGGGGTTATAGCTCCTACAATGAGCAGTTCTTC. This sequence joins TRBV30 and TRBJ2-1, with D possibly matching TRBD2 (5 bases). The germline V gene encodes CDR1 GTSNPN and CDR2 SVGIG (reference sequence). The CDR3 is made up of 15 amino acids. The V gene lost 2 bases and the J gene lost 0 bases, with 11 bases spanning the gap.

The chain links TRBV2 to TRBJ2-7, with 7 bases lining up with TRBD1. Germline V gives CDR1 SNHLY, CDR2 FYNNEI. This CDR3 region has 15 residues. J lost 7 bases, V lost 6 bases, and 15 bases had no gene match. DNA of the CDR3: TGTGCCAGCAGAGAACAGGGGTACGGTTACGGGGAGCAGTACTTC. Amino acid sequence: CASREQGYGYGEQYF.

The chain uses TRBV11-2 and TRBJ2-3; 7 nucleotides align to TRBD2. Germline CDR1 is SGHAT and CDR2 is FQNNGV. The CDR3 sequence is 16 residues long. The J segment lost 2 bases and the V segment lost 5 bases, leaving 10 bases of the junction unmatched. In DNA form, the CDR3 reads TGTGCCAGCAGCCCGATAGCGGGTGGTTACACAGATACGCAGTATTTT. It specifies CASSPIAGGYTDTQYF.

The genes are TRBV30 and TRBJ1-2; D is undetermined. Trimming took 3 bases from V and 6 from J, leaving 20 bases between them. The germline V gene encodes CDR1 GTSNPN and CDR2 SVGIG (reference sequence). The CDR3 consists of 15 residues. The CDR3 DNA reads as TGTGCCTGGAGCGGCCGGACCCCTGGGTTGAATGGCTACACCTTC. It codes for CAWSGRTPGLNGYTF.

This chain uses TRBV7-9 with TRBJ2-7; 9 bases line up with TRBD2. The CDR3 consists of 15 residues. CDR1 is SEHNR, CDR2 FQNEAQ, per germline (reference sequence). After removal of 4 bases from V and 2 bases from J, the junction contained 6 bases not matched to a gene. The chain's CDR3 is CASSSTTSGAYEQYF. In nucleotides, the CDR3 is TGTGCCAGCAGCTCTACGACTAGCGGAGCCTACGAGCAGTACTTC. The full variable domain, with the rest looked up from reference TRBV7-9 and TRBJ2-7, is DTGVSQNPRHKITKRGQNVTFRCDPISEHNRLYWYRQTLGQGPEFLTYFQNEAQLEKSRLLSDRFSAERPKGSFSTLEIQRTEQGDSAMYLCASSSTTSGAYEQYFGPGTRLTVT.

The chain carries TRBV7-9 and TRBJ1-3, with 8 bases that match TRBD1. The V and J ends lost 5 bases and 2 bases, in that order; junction bases with no gene match: 5. Germline CDR1 SEHNR, CDR2 FQNEAQ (reference sequence). The CDR3 spans 15 residues. CDR3 loop: CASSTTRGPGNTIYF. The CDR3 nucleotides are TGTGCCAGCAGCACTACCAGGGGGCCTGGAAACACCATATATTTT.

This clone was seen at least ten times. The chain couples TRBV5-5 to TRBJ2-7; D is unresolved. The CDR3 contains 14 residues. Looked up from germline, CDR1 is SGHKS and CDR2 is YYEKEE (reference sequence). V lost 4 bases and J 0 bases, leaving 11 bases between the germline ends. Here the CDR3 reads CASSTGPFSYEQYF. The CDR3 DNA follows: TGTGCCAGCAGCACGGGTCCCTTCTCCTACGAGCAGTACTTC.

The J gene is TRBJ2-3, the V gene TRBV14; D is undetermined. With 0 bases removed from V and 3 bases from J, the gap between germline ends came to 4 bases. From germline, CDR1 is SGHDN and CDR2 FVKESK. This CDR3 is built from 13 residues. CDR3 DNA: TGTGCCAGCAGCCAAGACTCAACAGATACGCAGTATTTT. This sequence encodes CASSQDSTDTQYF.

The chain employs TRBV7-2 and TRBJ1-5, with D maybe TRBD1 (5 bases). The CDR3 contains 15 residues. The V gene lost 3 bases and the J gene lost 2 bases, with 11 bases spanning the gap. Germline values: CDR1 SGHTA, CDR2 FQGNSA. Written as DNA, the CDR3 is TGTGCCAGCAGCTTTGGGGGTTCGGGCAATCAGCCCCAGCATTTT. It is translated as CASSFGGSGNQPQHF.